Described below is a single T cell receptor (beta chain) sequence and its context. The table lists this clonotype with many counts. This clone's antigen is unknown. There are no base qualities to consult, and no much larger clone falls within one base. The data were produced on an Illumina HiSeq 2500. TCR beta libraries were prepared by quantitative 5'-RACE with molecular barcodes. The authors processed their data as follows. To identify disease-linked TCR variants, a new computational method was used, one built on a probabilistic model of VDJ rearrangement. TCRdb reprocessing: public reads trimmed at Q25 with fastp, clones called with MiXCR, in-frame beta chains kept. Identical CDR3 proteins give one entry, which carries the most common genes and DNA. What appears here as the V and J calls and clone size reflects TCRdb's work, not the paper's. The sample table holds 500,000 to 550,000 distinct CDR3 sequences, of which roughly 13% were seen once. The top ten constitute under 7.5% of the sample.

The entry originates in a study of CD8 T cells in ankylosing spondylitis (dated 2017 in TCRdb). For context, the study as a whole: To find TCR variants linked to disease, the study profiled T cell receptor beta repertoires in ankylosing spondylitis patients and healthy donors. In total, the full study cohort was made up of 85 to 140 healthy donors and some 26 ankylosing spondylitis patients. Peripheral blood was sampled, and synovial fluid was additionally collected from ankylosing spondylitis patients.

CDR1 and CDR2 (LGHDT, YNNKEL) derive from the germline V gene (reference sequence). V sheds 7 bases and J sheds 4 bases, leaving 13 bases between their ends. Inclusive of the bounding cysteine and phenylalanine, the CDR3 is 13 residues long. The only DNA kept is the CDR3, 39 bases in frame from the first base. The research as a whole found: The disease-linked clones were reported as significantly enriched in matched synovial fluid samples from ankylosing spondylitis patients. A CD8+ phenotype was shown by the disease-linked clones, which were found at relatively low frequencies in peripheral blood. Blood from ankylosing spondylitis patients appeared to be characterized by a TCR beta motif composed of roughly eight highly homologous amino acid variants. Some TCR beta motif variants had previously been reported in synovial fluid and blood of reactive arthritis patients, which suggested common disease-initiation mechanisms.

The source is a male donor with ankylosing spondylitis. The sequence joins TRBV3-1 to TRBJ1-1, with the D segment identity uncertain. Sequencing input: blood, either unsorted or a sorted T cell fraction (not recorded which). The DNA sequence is TGTGCCAGCAACCTTAATCGGGGCACTGAAGCTTTCTTT. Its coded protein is CASNLNRGTEAFF.